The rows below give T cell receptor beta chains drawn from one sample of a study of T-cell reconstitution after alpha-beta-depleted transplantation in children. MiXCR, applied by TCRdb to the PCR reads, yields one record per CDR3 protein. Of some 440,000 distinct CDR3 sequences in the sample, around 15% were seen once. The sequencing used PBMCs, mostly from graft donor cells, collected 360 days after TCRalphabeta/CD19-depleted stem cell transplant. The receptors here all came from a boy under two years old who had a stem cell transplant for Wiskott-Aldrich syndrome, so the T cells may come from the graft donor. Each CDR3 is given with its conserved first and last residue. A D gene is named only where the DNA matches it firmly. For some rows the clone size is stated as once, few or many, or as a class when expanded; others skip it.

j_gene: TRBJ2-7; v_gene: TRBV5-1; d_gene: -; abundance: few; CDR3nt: TGCGCCAGCAGCCCCGGGGAAAGGATGAGCGAGCAGTACTTC; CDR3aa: CASSPGERMSEQYF
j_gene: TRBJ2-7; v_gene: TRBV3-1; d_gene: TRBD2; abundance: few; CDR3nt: TGTGCCAGCAGTCTCCTAGCGGGGCGGACCTACGAGCAGTACTTC; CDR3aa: CASSLLAGRTYEQYF
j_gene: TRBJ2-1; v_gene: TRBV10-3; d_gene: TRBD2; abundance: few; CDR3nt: TGTGCCATCGACCAGCGGGAGCGGGGGGGTGAGCAGTTCTTC; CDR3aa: CAIDQRERGGEQFF
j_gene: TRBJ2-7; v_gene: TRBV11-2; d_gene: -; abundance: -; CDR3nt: TGTGCCAGCAGCTTCACCACAGGGTTCTACGAGCAGTACTTC; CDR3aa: CASSFTTGFYEQYF
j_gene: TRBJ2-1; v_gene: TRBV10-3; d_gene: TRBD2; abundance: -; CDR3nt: TGTGCCATCAGTCCGAGCGGGAGGGCCGACAATGAGCAGTTCTTC; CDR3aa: CAISPSGRADNEQFF
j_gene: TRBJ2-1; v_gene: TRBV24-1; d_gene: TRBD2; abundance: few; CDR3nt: TGTGCCACCAGTGATTTTGGGACTAGCGGGTTCAATGAGCAGTTCTTC; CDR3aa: CATSDFGTSGFNEQFF
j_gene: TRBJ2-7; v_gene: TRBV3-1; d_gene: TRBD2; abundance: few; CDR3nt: TGTGCCAGCAGCCAAGATATGGCGGGAGTGTTCTCCTACGAGCAGTACTTC; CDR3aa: CASSQDMAGVFSYEQYF
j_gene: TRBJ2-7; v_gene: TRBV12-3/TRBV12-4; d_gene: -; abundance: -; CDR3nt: TGTGCCAGCAGTCCTGACAGTCGAGCCTACGAGCAGTACTTC; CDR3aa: CASSPDSRAYEQYF
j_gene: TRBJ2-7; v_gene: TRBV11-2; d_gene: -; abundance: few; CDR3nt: TGTGCCAGCAGCTCCTCCGGAAAAACCTCCTACGAGCAGTACTTC; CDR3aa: CASSSSGKTSYEQYF
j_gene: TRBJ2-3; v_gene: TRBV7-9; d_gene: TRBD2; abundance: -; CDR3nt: TGTGCCAGCAGCTCCAGACTAGCGGGGCCGACCGATACGCAGTATTTT; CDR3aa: CASSSRLAGPTDTQYF
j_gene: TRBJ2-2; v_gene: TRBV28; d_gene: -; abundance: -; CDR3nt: TGTGCCAGCCCCTCCTGGGGCAGGGAGAGAACCGGGGAGCTGTTTTTT; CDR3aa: CASPSWGRERTGELFF
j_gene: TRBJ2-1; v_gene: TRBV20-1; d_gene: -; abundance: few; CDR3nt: TGCAGTGCTAGGAAGCGTCGGCGGAATACAATTAATGAGCAGTTCTTC; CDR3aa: CSARKRRRNTINEQFF
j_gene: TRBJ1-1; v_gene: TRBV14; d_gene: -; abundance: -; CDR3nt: TGTGCCAGCAGCCGAGGGGATGGAGCAATGAACACTGAAGCTTTCTTT; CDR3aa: CASSRGDGAMNTEAFF
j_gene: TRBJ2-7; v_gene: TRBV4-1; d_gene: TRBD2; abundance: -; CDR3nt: TGCGCCAGCAGCCAAGTAGCGGGAGGGCCCCGGAATCGGGTCTACGAGCAGTACTTC; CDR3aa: CASSQVAGGPRNRVYEQYF
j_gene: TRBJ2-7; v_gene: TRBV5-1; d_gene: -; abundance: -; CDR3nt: TGCGCCAGCAGCCACGGGACTTACTCCTACGAGCAGTACTTC; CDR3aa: CASSHGTYSYEQYF
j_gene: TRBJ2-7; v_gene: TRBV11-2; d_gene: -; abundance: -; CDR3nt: TGTGCCAGCAGCTTAGGCAGACTTCGCGAGCAGTACTTC; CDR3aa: CASSLGRLREQYF
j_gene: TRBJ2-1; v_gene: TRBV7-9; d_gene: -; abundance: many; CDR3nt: TGTGCCAGCAGCTTAGATCTTTGGGGGAAAGACAATGAGCAGTTCTTC; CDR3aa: CASSLDLWGKDNEQFF
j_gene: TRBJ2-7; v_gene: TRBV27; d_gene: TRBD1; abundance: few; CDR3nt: TGTGCCAGCAGCTTCATTCGGACAGGGGGCTACGAGCAGTACTTC; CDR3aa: CASSFIRTGGYEQYF
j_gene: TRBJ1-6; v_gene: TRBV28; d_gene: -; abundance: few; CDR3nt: TGTGCCAGCAGTTTGCTGGGTAGAGGGTCACCCCTCCACTTT; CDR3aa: CASSLLGRGSPLHF
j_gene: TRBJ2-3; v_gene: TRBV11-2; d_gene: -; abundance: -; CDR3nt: TGTGCCAGCAGCATTCCTGACTACCGAATCGTTACAACAGATACGCAGTATTTT; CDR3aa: CASSIPDYRIVTTDTQYF
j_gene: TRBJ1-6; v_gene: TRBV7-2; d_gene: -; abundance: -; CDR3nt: TGTGCCAGCAGCTTAGAGGCCAGGGGAAATTCACCCCTCCACTTT; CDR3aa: CASSLEARGNSPLHF
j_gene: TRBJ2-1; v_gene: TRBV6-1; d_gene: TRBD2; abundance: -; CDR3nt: TGTGCCAGCAGTCCTTTTCTTTGGACTAGCGGGAGTGATGAGCAGTTCTTC; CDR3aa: CASSPFLWTSGSDEQFF
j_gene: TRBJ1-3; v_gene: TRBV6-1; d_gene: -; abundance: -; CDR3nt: TGTGCCAGCAGTCGTCATGGGGCTGGAAACACCATATATTTT; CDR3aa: CASSRHGAGNTIYF